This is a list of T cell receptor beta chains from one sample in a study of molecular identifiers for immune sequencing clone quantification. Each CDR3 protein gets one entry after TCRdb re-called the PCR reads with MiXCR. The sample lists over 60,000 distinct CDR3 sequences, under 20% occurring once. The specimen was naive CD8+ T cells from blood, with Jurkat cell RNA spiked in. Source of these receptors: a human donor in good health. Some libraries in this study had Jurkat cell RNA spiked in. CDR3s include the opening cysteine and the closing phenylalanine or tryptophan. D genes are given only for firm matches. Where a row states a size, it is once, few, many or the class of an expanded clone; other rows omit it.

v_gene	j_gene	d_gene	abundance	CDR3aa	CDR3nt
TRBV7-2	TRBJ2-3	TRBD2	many	CASSIGAGGGTDTQYF	TGTGCCAGCAGCATTGGGGCGGGAGGAGGGACAGATACGCAGTATTTT
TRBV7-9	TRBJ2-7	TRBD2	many	CASSPGGSYEQYF	TGTGCCAGCAGCCCGGGGGGGTCCTACGAGCAGTACTTC
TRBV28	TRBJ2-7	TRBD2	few	CASSLRLAGGEQYF	TGTGCCAGCAGTTTAAGGCTAGCGGGAGGCGAGCAGTACTTC
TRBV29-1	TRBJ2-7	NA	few	CSVEWPDSYEQYF	TGCAGCGTTGAATGGCCAGATTCCTACGAGCAGTACTTC
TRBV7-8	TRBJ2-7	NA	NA	CASSFGGNYEQYF	TGTGCCAGCAGCTTTGGAGGAAACTACGAGCAGTACTTC
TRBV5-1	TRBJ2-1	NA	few	CASSLGGPAFDEQFF	TGCGCCAGCAGCTTGGGGGGGCCCGCCTTCGATGAGCAGTTCTTC
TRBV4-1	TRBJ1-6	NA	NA	CASSLPEGYNSPLHF	TGCGCCAGCAGCCTGCCCGAGGGCTATAATTCACCCCTCCACTTT
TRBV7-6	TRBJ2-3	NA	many	CASSGGGGTDTQYF	TGTGCCAGCAGCGGTGGCGGGGGCACAGATACGCAGTATTTT
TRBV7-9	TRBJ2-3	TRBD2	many	CASSFGTTRGDTQYF	TGTGCCAGCAGCTTTGGGACTACAAGAGGCGATACGCAGTATTTT
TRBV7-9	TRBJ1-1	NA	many	CASSPPDMEAFF	TGTGCCAGCAGCCCCCCCGACATGGAAGCTTTCTTT
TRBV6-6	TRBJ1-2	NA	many	CATGSGAYGYTF	TGTGCCACCGGATCGGGGGCCTATGGCTACACCTTC
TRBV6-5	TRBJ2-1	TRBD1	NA	CASSPLPTGNEQFF	TGTGCCAGCAGTCCTCTCCCGACAGGGAATGAGCAGTTCTTC
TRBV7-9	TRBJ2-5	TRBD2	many	CASSTTQRGSAETQYF	TGTGCCAGCAGCACGACACAGCGGGGCTCCGCAGAGACCCAGTACTTC
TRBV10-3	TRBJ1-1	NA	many	CAISGLLVAEAFF	TGTGCCATCAGTGGCCTCCTTGTGGCTGAAGCTTTCTTT
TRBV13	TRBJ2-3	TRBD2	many	CASSLGEPGLAEIGTSTDTQYF	TGTGCCAGCAGCTTAGGCGAACCGGGACTAGCGGAAATCGGAACTAGCACAGATACGCAGTATTTT
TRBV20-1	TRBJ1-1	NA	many	CSASLDRFANTEAFF	TGCAGTGCCAGCCTCGACCGCTTCGCGAACACTGAAGCTTTCTTT
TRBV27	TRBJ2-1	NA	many	CASSLFQGSLYNEQFF	TGTGCCAGCAGTTTATTTCAGGGCAGCCTCTACAATGAGCAGTTCTTC
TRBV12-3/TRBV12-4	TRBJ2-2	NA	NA	CASSFSAVGGELFF	TGTGCCAGCAGTTTCTCCGCGGTCGGCGGGGAGCTGTTTTTT
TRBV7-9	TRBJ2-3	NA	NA	CASSDPNPSRGKSSDTQYF	TGTGCCAGCAGCGATCCGAACCCCTCTCGCGGGAAGTCTTCAGATACGCAGTATTTT
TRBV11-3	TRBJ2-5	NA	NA	CASSTRDREVQETQYF	TGTGCCAGCAGCACCCGAGACAGGGAGGTCCAAGAGACCCAGTACTTC
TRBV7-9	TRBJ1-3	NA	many	CASSLPTGFGNTIYF	TGTGCCAGCAGCCTCCCGACAGGATTTGGAAACACCATATATTTT
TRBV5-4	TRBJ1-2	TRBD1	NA	CASSLTGTGYGYTF	TGTGCCAGCAGCTTAACCGGGACAGGGTATGGCTACACCTTC
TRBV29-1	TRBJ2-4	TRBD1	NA	CSARGTGSNIQYF	TGCAGCGCCCGAGGGACAGGGTCGAACATTCAGTACTTC
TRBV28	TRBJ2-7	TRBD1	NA	CASSLVQGALYEQYF	TGTGCCAGCAGTTTAGTTCAGGGGGCCCTCTACGAGCAGTACTTC
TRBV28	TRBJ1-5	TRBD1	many	CASSNRGGQPQHF	TGTGCCAGCAGCAACAGGGGGGGTCAGCCCCAGCATTTT
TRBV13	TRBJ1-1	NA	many	CASSIGPHTEAFF	TGTGCCAGCAGCATCGGTCCCCACACTGAAGCTTTCTTT
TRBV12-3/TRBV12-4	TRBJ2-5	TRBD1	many	CASSLTVGQDQETQYF	TGTGCCAGCAGTTTGACTGTCGGACAGGACCAAGAGACCCAGTACTTC
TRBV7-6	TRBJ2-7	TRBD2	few	CASSSLRGLGSYEQYF	TGTGCCAGCAGCTCACTCAGGGGACTAGGATCGTACGAGCAGTACTTC
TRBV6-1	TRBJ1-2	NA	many	CASSEVAGANYGYTF	TGTGCCAGCAGTGAAGTGGCAGGAGCTAACTATGGCTACACCTTC
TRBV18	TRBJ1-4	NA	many	CASSPTDRTTNEKLFF	TGTGCCAGCTCACCAACCGACAGGACAACTAATGAAAAACTGTTTTTT
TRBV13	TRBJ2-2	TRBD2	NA	CASSTRASREWSTGELFF	TGTGCCAGCAGTACCCGGGCGTCGCGGGAGTGGTCCACCGGGGAGCTGTTTTTT
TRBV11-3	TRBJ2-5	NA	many	CASSPPGQETQYF	TGTGCCAGCAGCCCTCCGGGACAAGAGACCCAGTACTTC
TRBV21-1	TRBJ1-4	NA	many	CASSSVVSRGNEKLFF	TGTGCCAGCAGCAGCGTTGTTAGCAGGGGTAATGAAAAACTGTTTTTT
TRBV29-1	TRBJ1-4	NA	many	CSVVWALSEKLFF	TGCAGCGTTGTTTGGGCGCTAAGTGAAAAACTGTTTTTT
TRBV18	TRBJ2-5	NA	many	CASSPFQTGSEETQYF	TGTGCCAGCTCACCTTTTCAAACAGGGTCGGAAGAGACCCAGTACTTC
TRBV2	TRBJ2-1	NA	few	CASSDPRDIAYNEQFF	TGTGCCAGCAGTGATCCCCGGGACATCGCCTACAATGAGCAGTTCTTC
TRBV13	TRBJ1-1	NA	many	CASSLQVWTLNTEAFF	TGTGCCAGCAGCTTACAGGTTTGGACACTGAACACTGAAGCTTTCTTT
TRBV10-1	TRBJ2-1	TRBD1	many	CATAGGAHNEQFF	TGCGCCACCGCAGGGGGCGCACACAATGAGCAGTTCTTC
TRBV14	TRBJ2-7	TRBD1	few	CASSQEGGQGPYEQYF	TGTGCCAGCAGCCAAGAAGGGGGACAGGGGCCTTACGAGCAGTACTTC
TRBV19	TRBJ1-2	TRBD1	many	CASSIGQGDYGYTF	TGTGCCAGTAGTATTGGACAGGGGGACTATGGCTACACCTTC
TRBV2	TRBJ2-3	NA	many	CASSEGVGHSSYAQYF	TGTGCCAGCAGTGAAGGGGTCGGCCACAGCTCATACGCGCAGTATTTT
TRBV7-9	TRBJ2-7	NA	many	CASSLVPSPSYEQYF	TGTGCCAGCAGCTTAGTTCCCAGCCCCTCCTACGAGCAGTACTTC
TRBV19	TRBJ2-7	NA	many	CASSPTGPRTKYEQYF	TGTGCCAGTAGTCCCACGGGACCCAGGACGAAATACGAGCAGTACTTC
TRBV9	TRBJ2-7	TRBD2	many	CASSPVAGGYEQYF	TGTGCCAGCAGCCCCGTAGCGGGAGGGTACGAGCAGTACTTC
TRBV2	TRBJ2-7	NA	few	CASSPPTGHNYEQYF	TGTGCCAGCAGTCCCCCGACCGGGCATAACTACGAGCAGTACTTC
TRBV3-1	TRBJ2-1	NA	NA	CASSTAPSSSNEQFF	TGTGCCAGCAGCACAGCGCCGTCTAGTAGCAATGAGCAGTTCTTC